This record concerns one T cell receptor beta chain sequence. This sample stems from a study of cytomegalovirus exposure and HLA in healthy donors. Turning to the study itself: Earlier work reported approximately 110 million unique TCR beta sequences from about 190 million T cells.

The germline CDR1 and CDR2 sequences are MDHEN and SYDVKM. The CDR3 runs to 11 residues. Trimming shortened V by 4 bases and J by 5 bases, and 5 bases separated the two germline ends. In the PCR, 60 Vbeta and 13 Jbeta primers were used. Sequencing used immunoSEQ multiplex PCR; TCRdb keeps in-frame clones, though not all of them. The sample has approximately 300,000 clones, 80% seen once. The clonotype comes from a girl under 10 years old in good health and CMV-seronegative. The chain couples TRBV28 to TRBJ1-2; D is undetermined. Specimen: PBMCs. This CDR3 is CASSSPYGYTF. In nucleotides, the CDR3 is TGTGCCAGCAGTTCCCCTTATGGCTACACCTTC.